The 21 T cell receptor beta chains below were found in one sample sequenced in a study of cytomegalovirus exposure and HLA in healthy donors. The PCR had 60 Vbeta and 13 Jbeta primers. Libraries were prepared by immunoSEQ multiplex PCR; TCRdb keeps only in-frame clonotypes and omits some of them. The sample yields 50,000 or so clones, around 70% seen once. The sequencing sample was made of PBMCs. The origin of the receptors is a young man in good health and CMV-seronegative.

The J gene is TRBJ2-2, the V gene TRBV4-1; possibly TRBD2 for D (6 bases). CDR1 is MGHRA and CDR2 is YSYEKL in the germline V gene. CDR3 length equals 15 residues. V shed 4 bases and J shed 4 bases, with 13 bases lying between them. The CDR3 loop reads CASSRTTSGTGELFF. DNA for the CDR3: TGCGCCAGCAGCCGCACGACTAGTGGCACCGGGGAGCTGTTTTTT.

V gene TRBV29-1 combines with J gene TRBJ2-7; D is unresolved. Looked up from germline, CDR1 is SQVTM and CDR2 is ANQGSEA. The CDR3 covers 12 residues. Trimming removed 7 bases from V and 2 bases from J, with 12 bases in between. DNA for the CDR3: TGCAGCGCTCGGTTTCAACCCTACGAGCAGTACTTC. As protein: CSARFQPYEQYF.

This chain joins TRBV1 and TRBJ2-7; the DNA was not compared with TRBD1, the D call given in the table. TRBV1 is an annotated pseudogene. The CDR3 consists of 14 residues. For the CDR3, the DNA is TGCACCAGCAGCCAAGTGGGGACAGGCTACGAGCAGTACTTC. This codes for CTSSQVGTGYEQYF.

The chain carries TRBV10-2 and TRBJ1-5; D ambiguous. The CDR3 contains 14 residues. V lost 2 bases, J lost 3 bases, and 8 bases lay in between. The germline gives CDR1 WSHSY, CDR2 SAAADI. The CDR3 here is CASSEPPSNQPQHF. The CDR3 DNA sequence: TGCGCCAGCAGTGAGCCCCCCTCCAATCAGCCCCAGCATTTT.

This clone was picked up a small number of times. The chain has TRBV5-1 and TRBJ1-5; D may be TRBD1 (5 bases). CDR1 is SGHRS, CDR2 YFSETQ, per germline. This CDR3 spans 14 amino acids. Trimming left V 2 bases short and J 5 bases short, with 11 bases between. CDR3 sequence (DNA): TGCGCCAGCAGCTTAACAGGATTCGATCAGCCCCAGCATTTT. Its protein is CASSLTGFDQPQHF.

Only one count was recorded for this clone. The V gene is TRBV11-2, the J gene TRBJ2-7; TRBD2 aligns across 7 bases. V was pared by 5 bases and J by 0 bases, with 7 bases of the junction left unmatched. The CDR3 is made up of 15 amino acids. The germline gives CDR1 SGHAT, CDR2 FQNNGV. CDR3 amino acids: CASSPGLTISYEQYF. CDR3 DNA sequence: TGTGCCAGCAGCCCGGGACTAACCATCTCCTACGAGCAGTACTTC.

The chain uses TRBV4-1 and TRBJ1-1; no firm D call. Germline CDR1 and CDR2: MGHRA and YSYEKL. The CDR3 contains 13 residues. The V gene lost 0 bases and the J gene lost 4 bases, with 6 bases spanning the gap. CDR3 region: CASSQDYITEAFF. DNA for the CDR3: TGCGCCAGCAGCCAAGATTACATCACTGAAGCTTTCTTT.

V usage is TRBV7-2 and J usage is TRBJ2-3; TRBD1 is a possible D gene (6 bases). The CDR3 length is 16 residues. Germline V lookup: CDR1 SGHTA, CDR2 FQGNSA. V gave up 5 bases and J gave up 3 bases, with 18 bases separating them. CDR3 DNA: TGTGCCAGCAGCCCTAAATATGGCAGGGGAACAGATACGCAGTATTTT. Amino acid sequence: CASSPKYGRGTDTQYF. The complete variable domain, with remaining parts taken from reference TRBV7-2 and TRBJ2-3, reads GAGVSQSPSNKVTEKGKDVELRCDPISGHTALYWYRQSLGQGLEFLIYFQGNSAPDKSGLPSDRFSAERTGGSVSTLTIQRTQQEDSAVYLCASSPKYGRGTDTQYFGPGTRLTVL.

The chain employs TRBV5-1 and TRBJ1-4, with D possibly being TRBD1 (6 bases). Germline assignment: CDR1 SGHRS and CDR2 YFSETQ. Trimming shortened V by 4 bases and J by 5 bases, and 15 bases separated the two germline ends. The length of the CDR3 is 15 residues. CDR3 residues: CASSPGGRGNEKLFF. In DNA, the CDR3 is TGCGCCAGCAGCCCGGGGGGCAGGGGAAATGAAAAACTGTTTTTT.

The rearrangement uses TRBV10-3 and TRBJ2-7; D is uncertain. CDR3 length equals 13 residues. Trimming took 5 bases from V and 0 from J, leaving 8 bases between them. Per germline, CDR1 ENHRY and CDR2 SYGVKD. The DNA for the CDR3 is TGTGCCATCAGTCAGGTGAGCTCCTACGAGCAGTACTTC. This gives the protein CAISQVSSYEQYF.

The V gene is TRBV28, the J gene TRBJ1-3; 8 bases line up with TRBD1. The germline CDR1 and CDR2 sequences are MDHEN and SYDVKM. CDR3 length: 15 residues. With V trimmed by 5 bases and J by 4 bases, 7 bases remained unmatched. As DNA, the CDR3 is TGTGCCAGCAGTGTTGAGACAGGGGAAGGAAACACCATATATTTT. Translation gives CASSVETGEGNTIYF.

The chain combines TRBV27 with TRBJ1-2; 8 positions match TRBD1. Germline CDR1 MNHEY, CDR2 SMNVEV (reference sequence). J gave up 3 bases and V 6 bases, and 3 bases lay outside the gene matches. This CDR3 is 13 amino acids long. CDR3 nucleotides: TGTGCCAGCAGATCGACAGGGGACTATGGCTACACCTTC. It codes for CASRSTGDYGYTF.

The sample holds a few counts of this clone. This rearrangement joins TRBV7-9 to TRBJ2-1; D perhaps matches TRBD1 (5 bases). Germline CDR1 reads SEHNR; CDR2 reads FQNEAQ (reference sequence). This CDR3 has 12 residues. Trimming took off 6 bases at V and 10 bases at J, with 13 bases between the two ends. This CDR3 is CASRKTVSEQFF. The CDR3 coding sequence is TGTGCCAGCAGAAAGACAGTTTCGGAGCAGTTCTTC.

The V gene is TRBV27, the J gene TRBJ2-5; the D is unclear. V was clipped by 2 bases and J by 4 bases, with 8 bases between them. The CDR3 totals 13 residues. Germline lookup yields CDR1 MNHEY and CDR2 SMNVEV (reference sequence). The CDR3 DNA sequence: TGTGCCAGCAGTTTAATCCTCGGAGAGACCCAGTACTTC. Encoded protein: CASSLILGETQYF.

V gene TRBV4-1 combines with J gene TRBJ1-4, with D maybe TRBD1 (5 bases). The CDR3 consists of 14 residues. Trimming stripped 4 bases from V and 5 bases from J, with 11 bases between. Germline CDR1 MGHRA, CDR2 YSYEKL. The chain's CDR3 is CASSRDSANEKLFF. The CDR3 DNA follows: TGCGCCAGCAGCCGTGACAGCGCGAATGAAAAACTGTTTTTT.

This clone was counted once. The rearrangement links TRBV2 to TRBJ2-7, with 7 nucleotides matching TRBD2. This CDR3 is built from 14 residues. V trimming: 2 bases; J trimming: 3 bases; junction bases outside the gene matches: 4. Germline V lookup: CDR1 SNHLY, CDR2 FYNNEI. CDR3 sequence reads: CASSERLAVYEQYF. The CDR3 bases are TGTGCCAGCAGTGAAAGACTAGCTGTCTACGAGCAGTACTTC.

This clone has just one count. The CDR3 DNA follows: TGTGCCAGCAGCGAACGACTAGCGCCGGAGACCCAGTACTTC. Protein sequence: CASSERLAPETQYF. The V and J genes are TRBV7-8 and TRBJ2-5; TRBD2 aligns across 8 bases. Germline V gene lookup returns CDR1 SGHVS and CDR2 FQNEAQ. The trim removed 5 bases at V and 5 bases at J, leaving 7 bases unmatched. The CDR3 consists of 14 residues.

The chain employs TRBV30 and TRBJ2-1, with 10 bases that match TRBD1. The germline V gene encodes CDR1 GTSNPN and CDR2 SVGIG (reference sequence). The trim removed 8 bases at V and 8 bases at J, leaving 3 bases unmatched. This CDR3 is 11 amino acids long. CDR3 DNA: TGTGCCCGGGACAGGGGCGATGAGCAGTTCTTC. Translating gives CARDRGDEQFF.

V gene TRBV6-5 combines with J gene TRBJ2-7; TRBD1 matches 8 bases. Germline trimming cut 6 bases from V and 0 bases from J; bases unmatched to any gene: 7. This CDR3 spans 15 amino acids. Germline assignment: CDR1 MNHEY and CDR2 SVGAGI. CDR3 sequence reads: CASSLVQGGSYEQYF. DNA of the CDR3: TGTGCCAGCAGCCTCGTACAGGGGGGCTCCTACGAGCAGTACTTC.

The chain uses TRBV10-3 and TRBJ1-1, with 7 bases fitting TRBD1. Germline V gene sequence: CDR1 ENHRY, CDR2 SYGVKD. The CDR3 is 12 residues long. Trimming removed 5 bases from V and 10 bases from J; junction bases left unmatched: 7. The CDR3 DNA is TGTGCCATCAGTCTCGACAGGGAGCGAGCTTTCTTT. This encodes CAISLDRERAFF.

The chain employs TRBV7-9 and TRBJ1-1, with D unclear. This CDR3 comprises 11 residues. The germline V gene has CDR1 SEHNR and CDR2 FQNEAQ (reference sequence). V lost 2 bases and J lost 10, with 8 bases in between. CDR3 sequence: CASSLRGLAFF. CDR3 nucleotides: TGTGCCAGCAGCTTACGAGGGCTAGCTTTCTTT.